This T cell receptor (beta chain) stems from a study of sequential checkpoint blockade in melanoma (dated by TCRdb to between 2019 and 2020). The study in broad terms: Using 1:1 randomization, the trial assigned patients either to first-line nivolumab followed by ipilimumab (arm A) or to ipilimumab followed by nivolumab (arm B). Both trial sequences were followed by maintenance nivolumab. DNA from 90 or so pretreatment melanoma tumor samples was subjected to TCRbeta immunosequencing. For 20 to 25 patients, matched tumor biopsies were obtained before treatment and at week 13, following single-agent nivolumab (arm A) or ipilimumab (arm B). About 80% of the matched tumor biopsy pairs taken before and after treatment were from the same lesion.

What the research found in general, with its limitations: In the nivolumab-first arm (arm A), an association was found between pretreatment tumor TIL clonality and response (P = .04). Larger, independent patient cohorts are needed to validate the response-prediction model that combines TCR metrics and mutation burden. Achieving clinical benefit was about 30 times more likely for patients whose tumor T-cell fraction and clonality increased by week 13. Tumor T-cell fraction and clonality were found to correlate with PD-L1 staining and CD8+ T-cell counts but not with mutational load. Within-arm analyses of tumor T-cell fraction were constrained by small sample sizes and reduced statistical power.

This clone has just a few counts. Its antigen is still unknown. No base-level quality is on record; no much larger clone is a single base apart. TCRbeta CDR3 regions were immunosequenced from genomic DNA with the immunoSEQ Assay. Genomic DNA was amplified by bias-controlled multiplex PCR before high-throughput sequencing. The authors processed their data as follows. To quantify the absolute abundance of each unique TCRbeta CDR3 region, the sequences were collapsed and filtered. Clonality was defined as 1 minus Pielou's evenness and was calculated using productive rearrangements only. To compute tumor T-cell fraction, TCRbeta template counts were normalized to usable DNA, with usable DNA estimated from several housekeeping genes. Clones with significantly greater frequencies in on-treatment versus baseline samples were identified using a previously published method. TCRdb took over this immuneACCESS table, retaining in-frame rearrangements with V and J assigned. Such tables are incomplete; in checked studies, under half of the missing clones stem from an unresolved V gene, and the remainder is unexplained. D and trimming were read from the DNA, whereas the V and J calls and clone size are those reported in that table. For this sample there are 9,000 to 9,500 clones; approximately 30% appear just once. The ten most abundant clones make up about 20% of the sample.

V loses 6 bases of germline sequence and J loses 1 base, and the interval between the two ends is 17 bases. The germline V gene yields SGDLS for CDR1 and YYNGEE for CDR2. The CDR3 goes from the cysteine to the phenylalanine over 15 residues. Just the 45-base CDR3 DNA is kept, in frame starting at base 1. The treatment or condition label of this sample denotes: randomized to nivolumab then ipilimumab (arm A) or the reverse (arm B). None of the trial patients had been given prior DNA-damaging chemotherapy. The samples were obtained from melanoma patients enrolled in CheckMate 064, an open-label, randomized phase II trial testing sequential checkpoint blockade. Genomic DNA from formalin-fixed paraffin-embedded (FFPE) tissue samples was used for tumor TCR sequencing.

The V and J genes are TRBV9 and TRBJ2-7; the D element might be TRBD1 or TRBD2, as each aligns at 5 bases. The specimen comprised tumor tissue (inferred from file names), sampled from a patient given nivolumab and ipilimumab in sequence. This receptor was identified in a human donor with melanoma. DNA sequence: TGTGCCAGCAATGACGGTAGAGGGGCTTCCTACGAGCAGTACTTC. It translates to CASNDGRGASYEQYF.